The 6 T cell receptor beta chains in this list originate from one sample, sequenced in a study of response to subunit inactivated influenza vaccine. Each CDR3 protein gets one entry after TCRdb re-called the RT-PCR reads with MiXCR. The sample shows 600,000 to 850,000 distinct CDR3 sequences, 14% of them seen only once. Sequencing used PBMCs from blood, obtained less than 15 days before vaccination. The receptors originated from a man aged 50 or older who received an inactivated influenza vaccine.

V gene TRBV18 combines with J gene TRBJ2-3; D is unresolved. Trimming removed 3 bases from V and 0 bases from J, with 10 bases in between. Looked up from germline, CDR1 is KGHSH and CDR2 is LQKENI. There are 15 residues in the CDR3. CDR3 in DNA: TGTGCCAGCTCACCCCTTTCGCGGAGCACAGATACGCAGTATTTT. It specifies CASSPLSRSTDTQYF.

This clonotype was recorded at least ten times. As DNA, the CDR3 is TGTGCCAGCACCGATAGCAATCAGCCCCAGCATTTT. Encoded protein: CASTDSNQPQHF. This chain uses TRBV7-2 with TRBJ1-5; D not resolved. The CDR3 loop spans 12 amino acids. Germline CDR1 and CDR2: SGHTA and FQGNSA. Trimming took 7 bases from V and 0 from J, leaving 4 bases between them.

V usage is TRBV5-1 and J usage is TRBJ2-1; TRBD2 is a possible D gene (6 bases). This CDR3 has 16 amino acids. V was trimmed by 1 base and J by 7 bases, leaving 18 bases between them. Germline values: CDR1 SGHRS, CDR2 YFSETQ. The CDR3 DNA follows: TGCGCCAGCAGCTTGAATACGGGAGCCCTATCAAATGAGCAGTTCTTC. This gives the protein CASSLNTGALSNEQFF.

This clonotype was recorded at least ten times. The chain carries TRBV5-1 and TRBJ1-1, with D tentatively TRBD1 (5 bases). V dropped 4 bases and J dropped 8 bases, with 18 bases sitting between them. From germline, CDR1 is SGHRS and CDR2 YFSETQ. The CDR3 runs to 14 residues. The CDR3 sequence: CASSPEGALGEAFF. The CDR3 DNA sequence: TGCGCCAGCAGCCCGGAAGGGGCCCTAGGAGAAGCTTTCTTT. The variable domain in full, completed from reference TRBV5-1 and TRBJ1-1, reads KAGVTQTPRYLIKTRGQQVTLSCSPISGHRSVSWYQQTPGQGLQFLFEYFSETQRNKGNFPGRFSGRQFSNSRSEMNVSTLELGDSALYLCASSPEGALGEAFFGQGTRLTVV.

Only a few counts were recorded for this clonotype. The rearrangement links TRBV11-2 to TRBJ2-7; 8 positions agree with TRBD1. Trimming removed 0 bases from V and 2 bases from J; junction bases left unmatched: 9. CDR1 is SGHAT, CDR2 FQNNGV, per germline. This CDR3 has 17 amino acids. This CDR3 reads CASSLDGTGLYTYEQYF. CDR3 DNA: TGTGCCAGCAGCTTAGATGGGACAGGCCTATATACCTACGAGCAGTACTTC.

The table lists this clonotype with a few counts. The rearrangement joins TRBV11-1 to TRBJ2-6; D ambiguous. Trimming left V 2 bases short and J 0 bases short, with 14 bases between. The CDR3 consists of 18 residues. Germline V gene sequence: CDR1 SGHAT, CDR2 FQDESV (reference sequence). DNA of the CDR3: TGTGCCAGCAGCTTACCCGAGATGGGTAACTCTGGGGCCAACGTCCTGACTTTC. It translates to CASSLPEMGNSGANVLTF.